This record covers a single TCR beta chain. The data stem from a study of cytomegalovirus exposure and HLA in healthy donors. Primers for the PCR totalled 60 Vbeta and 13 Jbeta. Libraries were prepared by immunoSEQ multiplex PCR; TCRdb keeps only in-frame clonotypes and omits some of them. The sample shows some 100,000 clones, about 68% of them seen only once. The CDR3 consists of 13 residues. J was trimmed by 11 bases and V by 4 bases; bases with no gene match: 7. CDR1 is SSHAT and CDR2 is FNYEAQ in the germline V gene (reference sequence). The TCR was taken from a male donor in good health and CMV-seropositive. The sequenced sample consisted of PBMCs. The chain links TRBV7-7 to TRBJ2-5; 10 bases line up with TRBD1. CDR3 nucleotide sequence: TGTGCCAGCAGCTCCCGGGACAGGGGAATTCAGTACTTC. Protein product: CASSSRDRGIQYF.